The 10 T cell receptor beta chains below all came from one sample that was sequenced in a study of shared clonotypes between healthy human individuals. Here immunoSEQ multiplex PCR was the method, and the copy in TCRdb shows in-frame clones only, minus some. This repertoire shows about 550,000 clones, over 95% found once; its top ten account for 0.11%. CD8 cells classed as naive were CD45RO-negative and positively selected for CCR7, excluding terminally differentiated effector memory CD45RA+ cells. The source material was naive CD8+ T cells sorted from blood. The receptors derive from a woman between 25 and 40 years old in good health.

The rearrangement joins TRBV5-1 to TRBJ2-5, with TRBD2 matching 9 bases. The V gene end was trimmed by 1 base and the J gene end by 5 bases; junction bases not matched to a gene: 6. CDR3 length: 15 residues. Germline CDR1 reads SGHRS; CDR2 reads YFSETQ. Written as DNA, the CDR3 is TGCGCCAGCAGCTTGAGAAGCGGGAGGTTGGAGACCCAGTACTTC. Protein product: CASSLRSGRLETQYF.

The chain is built from TRBV28 and TRBJ2-1; 7 bases map to TRBD2. This CDR3 is 16 amino acids long. The V gene's germline CDR1 is MDHEN and CDR2 SYDVKM. With 2 bases clipped from V and 2 bases from J, the junction kept 6 bases outside the gene matches. The CDR3 here is CASSLLGGTTYNEQFF. The CDR3 nucleotides read TGTGCCAGCAGTTTACTCGGGGGGACGACCTACAATGAGCAGTTCTTC.

The chain uses TRBV7-9 and TRBJ1-3; D might be TRBD1 (5 bases). CDR1 SEHNR and CDR2 FQNEAQ come from the germline V gene (reference sequence). This CDR3 has 15 residues. With 5 bases removed from V and 4 bases from J, the gap between germline ends came to 15 bases. CDR3 DNA sequence: TGTGCCAGCAGCCCCTCCGGGACCCGCGGAAACACCATATATTTT. This codes for CASSPSGTRGNTIYF.

This clone occurred a few times. Other DNA sequences within the sample encode an identical CDR3. V is TRBV2 and J is TRBJ1-1; no clear D gene. The CDR3 loop spans 12 amino acids. Germline-derived CDR1 and CDR2 are SNHLY and FYNNEI. V shed 4 bases and J shed 2 bases, with 5 bases lying between them. The CDR3 nucleotides are TGTGCCAGCAGTGCCCTAAACACTGAAGCTTTCTTT. Amino acids: CASSALNTEAFF.

This clone was seen only once. The genes are TRBV27 and TRBJ2-7; the D gene is possibly TRBD2 (6 bases). V was cut by 5 bases and J by 3 bases, with 11 bases left in between. Germline V gene data show CDR1 as MNHEY and CDR2 as SMNVEV (reference sequence). The length of the CDR3 is 13 residues. CDR3 DNA: TGTGCCAGCAGTGCGGGGCCCCACTACGAGCAGTACTTC. Translation: CASSAGPHYEQYF.

This chain joins TRBV4-1 and TRBJ2-6; tentatively, D is TRBD1 (6 bases). The germline CDR1 and CDR2 sequences are MGHRA and YSYEKL. V lost 5 bases, J lost 0 bases, and 11 bases lay in between. This CDR3 region has 16 residues. The CDR3 DNA is TGCGCCAGCAGCGAGACGGACAGCTCTGGGGCCAACGTCCTGACTTTC. This translates into CASSETDSSGANVLTF.

DNA of the CDR3: TGCGCCAGCAGCCAAGTTGCGGGCCAGCGGGAGACCGGGGAGCTGTTTTTT. This gives the protein CASSQVAGQRETGELFF. This chain connects TRBV4-1 to TRBJ2-2; 8 positions match TRBD2. V lost 1 base, J lost 5 bases, and 9 bases stayed unmatched. The CDR3 spans 17 residues. Germline CDR1 reads MGHRA; CDR2 reads YSYEKL.

V is TRBV4-1 and J is TRBJ2-1; D is uncertain. V was cut by 4 bases and J by 0 bases, with 16 bases left in between. The CDR3 has 17 amino acids. Germline CDR1 and CDR2: MGHRA and YSYEKL. The CDR3 DNA reads TGCGCCAGCAGCCTCGGCCCCACTTCGAGCTCCTACAATGAGCAGTTCTTC. As protein: CASSLGPTSSSYNEQFF.

Only one count was recorded for this clone. J is TRBJ2-1 and V is TRBV4-1, with TRBD1 matching 9 bases. J gave up 2 bases and V 4 bases, and 3 bases lay outside the gene matches. Germline CDR1 is MGHRA and CDR2 is YSYEKL. This CDR3 is 15 amino acids long. CDR3 loop: CASSPQGAPYNEQFF. In nucleotides, the CDR3 is TGCGCCAGCAGCCCACAGGGGGCGCCCTACAATGAGCAGTTCTTC.

The chain links TRBV13 to TRBJ2-7; D gene uncertain. Germline V gives CDR1 PRHDT, CDR2 FYEKMQ (reference sequence). The CDR3 totals 13 residues. V lost 5 bases and J lost 2, with 10 bases in between. CDR3 DNA sequence: TGTGCCAGCAGCCTAGAAACTACCTACGAGCAGTACTTC. This encodes CASSLETTYEQYF.